Below, 29 T cell receptor beta chains from the same sample are listed, as sequenced in a study of T cells in Graves' hyperthyroidism and ophthalmopathy. Amplification yielded TCR beta CDR3 regions, with RNA transcripts as the source. First-round RT-PCR targeting the TCR CDR3 was performed with the HTBI primer set. TCRdb passed the multiplex PCR reads through MiXCR, listing each CDR3 protein once. The sample shows over 500,000 distinct CDR3 sequences, under 20% of them seen only once. The sample consisted of blood. These receptors all come from a woman aged 18-35 years with Graves' ophthalmopathy.

This clonotype has a count of ten or more. V is TRBV20-1 and J is TRBJ2-2, with D hard to call. CDR3 size: 14 residues. Germline assignment: CDR1 DFQATT and CDR2 SNEGSKA (reference sequence). Trimming took 2 bases from V and 1 from J, leaving 8 bases between them. CDR3 nucleotide sequence: TGCAGTGCTAGATCTCTGGGGAACACCGGGGAGCTGTTTTTT. It yields the protein CSARSLGNTGELFF.

Only a few counts were recorded for this clonotype. This rearrangement joins TRBV14 to TRBJ2-2, with TRBD1 identical over 8 bases. CDR1 is SGHDN and CDR2 is FVKESK in the germline V gene. The junction had 8 bases not matched to a gene; V was cut back by 6 bases and J by 5 bases. This CDR3 has 15 amino acids. CDR3 bases: TGTGCCAGCAGTCAGACAGGGGTGAAAACCGGGGAGCTGTTTTTT. As protein: CASSQTGVKTGELFF.

This clonotype was observed at least ten times. This chain uses TRBV30 with TRBJ1-2; D uncertain. The CDR3 length is 14 residues. Between the trimmed V and J ends, which lost 0 bases and 1 base, there was a span of 9 bases. The germline gives CDR1 GTSNPN, CDR2 SVGIG (reference sequence). The CDR3 DNA is TGTGCCTGGAGTGTGGTTGGGGTTAACTATGGCTACACCTTC. This sequence encodes CAWSVVGVNYGYTF.

This clonotype was detected ten times or more. The CDR3 sequence is CASSEWAGNSYEQYF. The CDR3 region has the DNA TGTGCCAGCAGTGAATGGGCGGGGAACTCCTACGAGCAGTACTTC. The V call is TRBV2, the J call TRBJ2-7; possible D gene TRBD2, 6 bases. Trimming pared 2 bases from V and 0 bases from J, leaving 11 bases between. CDR3 size: 15 residues. CDR1 SNHLY and CDR2 FYNNEI come from the germline V gene.

V is TRBV12-3 or TRBV12-4 and J is TRBJ2-7, with TRBD1 matching 7 bases. Trimming at V came to 5 bases and at J to 5 bases, leaving 12 bases not matched to a gene. This CDR3 region has 15 residues. Here the CDR3 DNA reads TGTGCCAGCAGTCTATGGCAGGGGACAGTCGACGAGCAGTACTTC. It translates to CASSLWQGTVDEQYF.

This clonotype appeared many times. V is TRBV4-1 and J is TRBJ2-5; perhaps TRBD1 as D (6 bases). Germline V CDR1 and CDR2: MGHRA, YSYEKL. This CDR3 has 14 residues. The germline V and J ends were trimmed by 1 base and 8 bases, with 14 bases remaining between them. DNA for the CDR3: TGCGCCAGCAGCCAAGGCCACCCACAGGGAACCCAGTACTTC. It encodes CASSQGHPQGTQYF.

As regards this clonotype: The junction departs from the called germline gene at one end, perhaps through a read error. The rearrangement uses TRBV27 and TRBJ2-1, with a tentative D call TRBD1 (5 bases). Per the germline V gene, CDR1 is MNHEY and CDR2 is SMNVEV (reference sequence). The CDR3 extends over 13 amino acids. The CDR3 loop reads CANSFGRDNEQFF. CDR3 nucleotide sequence: TGTGCCAACAGTTTTGGCAGGGACAATGAGCAGTTCTTC.

This clonotype turned up a few times. The chain has TRBV12-3 or TRBV12-4 and TRBJ1-2; D gene ambiguous. Trimming pared 3 bases from V and 7 bases from J, leaving 6 bases between. The CDR3 has 11 amino acids. CDR3 region: CASSLGFGYTF. The CDR3 DNA reads as TGTGCCAGCAGTTTGGGGTTTGGCTACACCTTC.

This clonotype was counted between two and nine times. The rearrangement links TRBV30 to TRBJ2-7; D is unclear. The CDR3 consists of 15 residues. Trimming shortened V by 3 bases and J by 2 bases, and 17 bases separated the two germline ends. From germline, CDR1 is GTSNPN and CDR2 SVGIG (reference sequence). CDR3 residues: CAWSPPQISPYEQYF. The CDR3 coding sequence is TGTGCCTGGAGCCCACCCCAGATTTCACCCTACGAGCAGTACTTC.

This clonotype showed up many times. Sequence at one end of the junction differs from germline and may be a read error. V is TRBV29-1 and J is TRBJ2-7; a weak D match, TRBD1 (5 bases). The CDR3 is 14 amino acids. Per the germline V gene, CDR1 is SQVTM and CDR2 is ANQGSEA. This chain's CDR3 is CSVQDDLGAYEQYF. In nucleotides, the CDR3 is TGCAGCGTTCAAGACGACCTAGGGGCCTACGAGCAGTACTTC.

As for this clonotype: This may be a read error, as it is one base from a much larger clone. J is TRBJ1-2 and V is TRBV13, with D perhaps matching TRBD1 (5 bases). From germline, CDR1 is PRHDT and CDR2 FYEKMQ (reference sequence). Trimming shortened V by 6 bases and J by 4 bases, and 27 bases separated the two germline ends. The CDR3 spans 18 residues. CDR3 coding DNA: TGTGCCAGCAGTCCAATTCTACATAGAGAAGGGACGCTCTATGGCTACACCTTC. Amino acid sequence: CASSPILHREGTLYGYTF.

The rearrangement uses TRBV10-3 and TRBJ1-4; possibly TRBD1 for D (6 bases). From germline, CDR1 is ENHRY and CDR2 SYGVKD. Trimming took off 6 bases at V and 0 bases at J, with 14 bases between the two ends. The CDR3 covers 16 residues. The DNA of the CDR3 is TGTGCCATCAGACCCGGACAGCAGGCAACTAATGAAAAACTGTTTTTT. Translating it yields CAIRPGQQATNEKLFF.

The chain has TRBV5-8 and TRBJ1-2; tentatively, D is TRBD1 (5 bases). V was cut by 4 bases and J by 5 bases, with 15 bases left in between. The CDR3 runs 14 residues. Germline V gene data show CDR1 as SGHTS and CDR2 as YDEGEE. The CDR3 region is CASSKRQTFYGYTF. The CDR3 DNA follows: TGTGCCAGCAGCAAACGACAGACCTTTTATGGCTACACCTTC.

J is TRBJ1-1 and V is TRBV5-5, with 8 bases aligning to TRBD1. This CDR3 comprises 15 residues. The J segment lost 5 bases and the V segment lost 3 bases, leaving 9 bases of the junction unmatched. The germline gives CDR1 SGHKS, CDR2 YYEKEE (reference sequence). The CDR3 nucleotides read TGTGCCAGCAGCTACGGACAGGGATTGGGAACTGAAGCTTTCTTT. It yields the protein CASSYGQGLGTEAFF.

V gene TRBV9 combines with J gene TRBJ2-1; possible D gene TRBD2, 5 bases. Trimming stripped 4 bases from V and 1 base from J, with 18 bases between. The CDR3 sequence is 17 residues long. Germline CDR1 reads SGDLS; CDR2 reads YYNGEE. The CDR3, as DNA: TGTGCCAGCAGCCTCCAACTAGGACTGAGGTCCTACAATGAGCAGTTCTTC. Translated: CASSLQLGLRSYNEQFF.

This clonotype was seen only once. This rearrangement joins TRBV6-5 to TRBJ1-5, with D tentatively TRBD1 (5 bases). With 0 bases removed from V and 0 bases from J, the gap between germline ends came to 15 bases. In germline, CDR1 is MNHEY, CDR2 SVGAGI. CDR3 size: 18 residues. The CDR3 protein is CASSYSGGIPYSNQPQHF. The CDR3 nucleotides are TGTGCCAGCAGTTACTCGGGGGGGATCCCTTATAGCAATCAGCCCCAGCATTTT.

This clonotype has at least ten counts. The chain is built from TRBV2 and TRBJ2-1, with D unclear. Germline CDR1 and CDR2: SNHLY and FYNNEI. Trimming took off 6 bases at V and 0 bases at J, with 9 bases between the two ends. CDR3 size: 14 residues. The CDR3: CASRWTLSYNEQFF. Written as DNA, the CDR3 is TGTGCCAGCAGATGGACCCTCTCCTACAATGAGCAGTTCTTC.

The chain uses TRBV10-3 and TRBJ2-2; TRBD2 matches at 10 bases. Germline V gives CDR1 ENHRY, CDR2 SYGVKD. This CDR3 has 14 residues. V dropped 6 bases and J dropped 6; count of bases not matched to a gene: 4. The CDR3 DNA is TGTGCCATCAGGGGACTAGCGAAGGCCGGGGAGCTGTTTTTT. Translating gives CAIRGLAKAGELFF.

This clonotype was detected ten times or more. The chain carries TRBV2 and TRBJ2-3, with TRBD1 as a possible D gene (6 bases). This CDR3 comprises 13 residues. CDR1 SNHLY and CDR2 FYNNEI come from the germline V gene. The V and J ends lost 7 bases and 2 bases respectively, with 10 bases between them. The CDR3 sequence: CASNGQYTDTQYF. The CDR3 DNA reads as TGTGCCAGCAATGGACAGTACACAGATACGCAGTATTTT. Looking up the rest from reference TRBV2 and TRBJ2-3 gives the full variable domain: EPEVTQTPSHQVTQMGQEVILRCVPISNHLYFYWYRQILGQKVEFLVSFYNNEISEKSEIFDDQFSVERPDGSNFTLKIRSTKLEDSAMYFCASNGQYTDTQYFGPGTRLTVL.

As to this clonotype: A much larger clone lies one base from this, so it may be a read error. The rearrangement links TRBV28 to TRBJ1-4; no definite D call. V shed 1 base and J shed 8 bases, with 5 bases lying between them. The CDR3 consists of 12 residues. In germline, CDR1 is MDHEN, CDR2 SYDVKM. The CDR3 loop reads CASSLSWEKLFF. In nucleotides, the CDR3 is TGTGCCAGCAGTTTATCGTGGGAAAAACTGTTTTTT. Supplemented by reference TRBV28 and TRBJ1-4, the full variable domain reads DVKVTQSSRYLVKRTGEKVFLECVQDMDHENMFWYRQDPGLGLRLIYFSYDVKMKEKGDIPEGYSVSREKKERFSLILESASTNQTSMYLCASSLSWEKLFFGSGTQLSVL.

Remarks on this clonotype: Compared with germline, one end of the junction differs, possibly owing to a read error. The chain employs TRBV7-7 and TRBJ2-1; 12 bases fit TRBD1. The CDR3 runs 16 residues. In germline, CDR1 is SSHAT, CDR2 FNYEAQ (reference sequence). The CDR3 DNA is TGTGCTAGCAGCCACGGGACAGGGGGCCCCTACAATGAGCAGTTCTTC. Translated: CASSHGTGGPYNEQFF.

V is TRBV29-1 and J is TRBJ1-1; the match to TRBD1 covers 7 bases. The junction had 10 bases not matched to a gene; V was cut back by 7 bases and J by 5 bases. CDR3 length equals 13 residues. The germline gives CDR1 SQVTM, CDR2 ANQGSEA. CDR3 DNA: TGCAGCGGAGCAGGGGGGGGGAGTACTGAAGCTTTCTTT. Encoded protein: CSGAGGGSTEAFF.

This clonotype showed up many times. CDR3 residues: CASSRPAASYEQYF. CDR3 nucleotide sequence: TGTGCCAGCAGTCGGCCAGCCGCCTCCTACGAGCAGTACTTC. This chain uses TRBV12-3 or TRBV12-4 with TRBJ2-7; D is ambiguous. This CDR3 region has 14 residues. Trimming left V 5 bases short and J 0 bases short, with 11 bases between.

The V gene is TRBV3-1, the J gene TRBJ1-5; 11 bases fit TRBD1. The CDR3 consists of 17 residues. Germline V gene sequence: CDR1 LGHDT, CDR2 YNNKEL (reference sequence). V shed 1 base and J 4 bases; nucleotides not matched to a gene: 6. CDR3: CASSQAGGQGDNQPQHF. CDR3 DNA sequence: TGTGCCAGCAGCCAAGCGGGGGGACAGGGGGATAATCAGCCCCAGCATTTT.

This clonotype showed up many times. V is TRBV3-1 and J is TRBJ1-1; no clear D. There are 13 residues in the CDR3. Germline V gene data show CDR1 as LGHDT and CDR2 as YNNKEL (reference sequence). V was shortened by 4 bases and J by 12 bases, with 18 bases between the two germline ends. The CDR3 DNA follows: TGTGCCAGCAGCCCTGGGGAAGGGAAGAGAACTTTCTTT. Translating gives CASSPGEGKRTFF.

This clonotype was seen only a few times. The rearrangement links TRBV11-3 to TRBJ2-7; 9 bases fit TRBD2. CDR1 SGHNT and CDR2 YENEEA come from the germline V gene. The CDR3 contains 16 residues. V dropped 5 bases and J dropped 7; count of bases not matched to a gene: 15. CDR3 sequence (DNA): TGTGCCAGCAGCCCGGGGCCGGGACTAGCCGCCCAAGAGCAGTACTTC. Amino acids: CASSPGPGLAAQEQYF.

This clonotype was seen more than once but under ten times. This chain uses TRBV7-9 with TRBJ2-3; D gene unclear. This CDR3 region has 13 residues. The V and J ends lost 1 base and 10 bases respectively, with 12 bases between them. CDR1 is SEHNR, CDR2 FQNEAQ, per germline (reference sequence). The CDR3, as DNA: TGTGCCAGCAGCTTAGGAGGCGCCGGCCCGCAGTATTTT. Protein sequence: CASSLGGAGPQYF.

This CDR3 reads CATSRDSGKETQYF. CDR3 sequence (DNA): TGTGCCACCAGCAGAGATTCGGGGAAAGAGACCCAGTACTTC. The rearrangement joins TRBV15 to TRBJ2-5; weak D call: TRBD2 (5 bases). This CDR3 contains 14 residues. The V and J ends lost 0 bases and 3 bases respectively, with 8 bases between them. Germline lookup yields CDR1 LNHNV and CDR2 YYDKDF (reference sequence).

This clonotype appeared many times. The chain employs TRBV11-2 and TRBJ2-2, with D unclear. CDR1 is SGHAT, CDR2 FQNNGV, per germline. This CDR3 has 13 residues. V was cut by 4 bases and J by 5 bases, with 8 bases left in between. The CDR3 nucleotides read TGTGCCAGCAGCTCTTATAGTACCGGGGAGCTGTTTTTT. This sequence encodes CASSSYSTGELFF.